The entry below describes one T cell receptor beta chain. Its antigen is not known. The data stem from a study of OX40 agonist ivuxolimab in advanced cancers. About the research overall: Ivuxolimab is a fully human IgG2 antibody that activates OX40 (CD134). Whole-study findings and limits: On average, CD8+ T cells showed a greater number of expanded clones than CD4+.

Sequenced by immunoSEQ multiplex PCR; TCRdb stores in-frame clones only, minus some. Among around 77,000 clones, less than 90% were seen once, and the ten largest hold around 0.6%. The V end was cut by 1 base, the J end by 1 base, with 4 bases between. In germline, CDR1 is LGHNA, CDR2 YSLEER. This CDR3 comprises 13 residues. This chain joins TRBV4-3 and TRBJ1-1; D remains unclear. The origin of this receptor is an adult with an advanced solid tumor such as melanoma, head and neck, liver or kidney cancer. This sample comprised CD4+ or CD8+ T cells sorted from blood, obtained in a trial of the OX40 agonist ivuxolimab. CDR3: CASSQAANTEAFF. The CDR3 DNA follows: TGCGCCAGCAGCCAAGCGGCGAACACTGAAGCTTTCTTT.